Listed below are T cell receptor beta chains from one sample, sequenced in a study of a mutant IDH1 vaccine in newly diagnosed glioma. No antigen has been assigned to these receptors. Generated by immunoSEQ multiplex PCR, the TCRdb table keeps only in-frame clones and is missing some. The sample has approximately 50,000 clones, more than 70% seen once. The sequencing used PBMCs, collected from a glioma patient whose treatment included an IDH1 peptide vaccine. The receptors come from a woman in her forties with glioma. Both conserved end residues are part of each CDR3. Each record gives: V gene, D gene, J gene, clone size, CDR3 protein, CDR3 DNA. A D gene is named only where the DNA matches it firmly. A clone size is listed for some rows: how often the clone was seen (once, few, many), or a class if it is expanded.

TRBV5-1,.,TRBJ1-2,.,CASSPGRGSNYGYTF,TGCGCCAGCAGCCCGGGGCGGGGGTCTAACTATGGCTACACCTTC
TRBV6-1,.,TRBJ1-5,.,CASSEGGNQPQHF,TGTGCCAGCAGTGAAGGAGGCAATCAGCCCCAGCATTTT
TRBV4-1,.,TRBJ2-7,.,CASSQGPDAATKQYF,TGCGCCAGCAGCCAAGGGCCGGACGCCGCTACGAAGCAGTACTTC
TRBV7-9,.,TRBJ1-1,.,CASSLVGVTMNTEAFF,TGTGCCAGCAGCTTAGTGGGGGTGACTATGAACACTGAAGCTTTCTTT
TRBV7-2,TRBD2,TRBJ2-1,.,CASTPGTSGVPRQFF,TGTGCCAGCACGCCCGGGACTAGCGGGGTCCCGAGGCAGTTCTTC
TRBV4-1,.,TRBJ1-5,once,CASSQDIRGGDWTHQPQHF,TGCGCCAGCAGCCAAGATATTCGGGGCGGCGATTGGACACATCAGCCCCAGCATTTT
TRBV6-6,.,TRBJ2-7,.,CASGYHRDEQYF,TGTGCCAGCGGATATCACAGGGACGAGCAGTACTTC
TRBV27,.,TRBJ2-6,.,CASSLRSASGANVLTF,TGTGCCAGCAGTTTGAGATCAGCCTCTGGGGCCAACGTCCTGACTTTC
TRBV5-1,TRBD2,TRBJ2-5,.,CASSLEGTSGLETQYF,TGCGCCAGCAGCTTGGAAGGGACTAGCGGGCTTGAGACCCAGTACTTC
TRBV2,.,TRBJ2-7,.,CASSDNRTPNQVQYF,TGTGCCAGCAGTGATAACCGGACACCCAACCAGGTGCAGTACTTC
TRBV19,.,TRBJ1-1,once,CASRKREGIPEAFF,TGTGCCAGTAGAAAAAGGGAGGGTATACCTGAAGCTTTCTTT
TRBV18,TRBD1,TRBJ2-7,.,CASSKGATYEQYF,TGTGCCAGCTCAAAGGGGGCCACCTACGAGCAGTACTTC
TRBV6-1,TRBD1,TRBJ2-5,.,CASMTRGLWETQYF,TGTGCCAGCATGACCAGGGGGCTTTGGGAGACCCAGTACTTC
TRBV29-1,.,TRBJ2-1,.,CSVVWFGEQFF,TGCAGCGTTGTTTGGTTTGGCGAGCAGTTCTTC
TRBV7-6,.,TRBJ2-2,.,CASSSVEGTGELFF,TGTGCCAGCAGCTCCGTGGAGGGCACCGGGGAGCTGTTTTTT
TRBV11-2,.,TRBJ2-2,.,CASSLGLALNTGELFF,TGTGCCAGCAGCTTAGGGTTAGCTCTGAACACCGGGGAGCTGTTTTTT
TRBV6-5,.,TRBJ2-7,.,CASRQRESYEQYF,TGTGCCAGCAGACAAAGGGAATCCTACGAGCAGTACTTC
TRBV19,.,TRBJ2-7,.,CASSIGVGQNYEQYF,TGTGCCAGTAGTATAGGGGTAGGACAGAACTACGAGCAGTACTTC
TRBV7-8,.,TRBJ1-2,.,CASSLGGAEDDYGYTF,TGTGCCAGCAGCTTAGGAGGGGCGGAGGATGACTATGGCTACACCTTC
TRBV6-6,TRBD2,TRBJ2-1,once,CASSRGLAGVGNEQFF,TGTGCCAGCAGCCGAGGACTAGCGGGAGTAGGGAATGAGCAGTTCTTC
TRBV4-1,.,TRBJ1-5,.,CASSLQDSGNQPQHF,TGCGCCAGCAGCCTCCAAGACAGCGGCAATCAGCCCCAGCATTTT
TRBV20-1,.,TRBJ1-2,once,CNVGRQHGYTF,TGCAATGTCGGACGGCAGCATGGCTACACCTTC
TRBV4-2,.,TRBJ2-7,.,CASSQDDRSYEQYF,TGTGCCAGCAGCCAAGACGACAGATCCTACGAGCAGTACTTC
TRBV7-9,TRBD1,TRBJ2-3,.,CASSSPRTGKVESTDTQYF,TGTGCCAGCAGCTCCCCGCGGACAGGGAAAGTAGAGAGCACAGATACGCAGTATTTT
TRBV27,TRBD1,TRBJ2-7,.,CASSSTGGGWEQYF,TGTGCCAGCAGTTCAACAGGGGGCGGTTGGGAGCAGTACTTC
TRBV5-8,TRBD1,TRBJ2-5,.,CASSFRPGQGKETQYF,TGTGCCAGCAGCTTCCGACCGGGACAGGGAAAAGAGACCCAGTACTTC
TRBV10-3,.,TRBJ2-1,.,CAIRGGPTYNEQFF,TGTGCCATCAGGGGCGGACCTACCTACAATGAGCAGTTCTTC
TRBV29-1,TRBD1,TRBJ1-1,.,CSVDPGQQNTEAFF,TGCAGCGTTGACCCGGGACAGCAGAACACTGAAGCTTTCTTT
TRBV6-5,TRBD1,TRBJ1-1,once,CASSYGQGGTFF,TGTGCCAGCAGTTACGGACAGGGGGGAACTTTCTTT
TRBV19,.,TRBJ1-5,.,CASSIVPAPPSQPQHF,TGTGCCAGTAGTATAGTCCCGGCTCCCCCGAGTCAGCCCCAGCATTTT
TRBV7-9,TRBD1,TRBJ2-1,.,CASSALGQRSQFF,TGTGCCAGCAGCGCTTTGGGACAGCGCTCGCAGTTCTTC
TRBV30,.,TRBJ1-2,.,CAWSDTRIYGYTF,TGTGCCTGGAGTGATACCAGAATCTATGGCTACACCTTC
TRBV6-5,.,TRBJ1-1,.,CASSYSGGSGTEAFF,TGTGCCAGCAGTTATTCGGGGGGCTCGGGGACTGAAGCTTTCTTT
TRBV30,.,TRBJ1-1,.,CAWRGRLDTEAFF,TGTGCCTGGAGGGGCCGGTTGGACACTGAAGCTTTCTTT
TRBV2,.,TRBJ1-4,once,CATQVGGPNEKLFF,TGTGCCACCCAGGTCGGAGGGCCTAATGAAAAACTGTTTTTT
TRBV7-2,.,TRBJ2-7,.,CASSLEMRAYEQYF,TGTGCCAGCAGCTTAGAAATGCGGGCCTACGAGCAGTACTTC
TRBV18,TRBD2,TRBJ2-7,.,CASSGAGSSYEQYF,TGTGCCAGCTCAGGAGCGGGGAGCTCCTACGAGCAGTACTTC
TRBV30,TRBD2,TRBJ2-5,.,CAWSRLAGETQYF,TGTGCCTGGAGTCGACTAGCGGGAGAGACCCAGTACTTC
TRBV6-1,.,TRBJ2-7,once,CASSGSPYEQYF,TGTGCCAGCAGCGGGAGCCCCTACGAGCAGTACTTC
TRBV25-1,TRBD1,TRBJ2-1,.,CASKGQGGVNEQFF,TGTGCCAGCAAGGGACAGGGAGGGGTCAATGAGCAGTTCTTC
TRBV15,TRBD1,TRBJ2-7,.,CATSRDRTGNEQYF,TGTGCCACCAGCAGAGATAGGACAGGGAACGAGCAGTACTTC
TRBV7-9,TRBD1,TRBJ2-1,.,CASSRTGKNEQFF,TGTGCCAGCAGCCGGACAGGGAAGAATGAGCAGTTCTTC
TRBV27,.,TRBJ2-7,.,CASSSSGDLPYEQYF,TGTGCCAGCAGTTCCTCAGGGGATCTCCCCTACGAGCAGTACTTC
TRBV4-2,.,TRBJ2-2,once,CASSQGSGPNTGELFF,TGTGCCAGCAGCCAAGGGTCAGGGCCGAACACCGGGGAGCTGTTTTTT
TRBV5-1,TRBD1,TRBJ2-3,.,CASSFDRVPTTDTQYF,TGCGCCAGCAGCTTCGACAGGGTCCCTACCACAGATACGCAGTATTTT
TRBV7-8,.,TRBJ2-7,once,CASSLDRAYEQYF,TGTGCCAGCAGCTTAGACAGAGCCTACGAGCAGTACTTC
TRBV27,.,TRBJ1-1,.,CASSQGVVTEAFF,TGTGCCAGCAGTCAAGGGGTGGTTACTGAAGCTTTCTTT
TRBV19,.,TRBJ2-3,once,CASSMGLGTDTQYF,TGTGCCAGTAGTATGGGCCTTGGCACAGATACGCAGTATTTT
TRBV20-1,.,TRBJ2-7,.,CSASKAVEQYF,TGCAGTGCTAGTAAGGCGGTCGAGCAGTACTTC
TRBV10-1,.,TRBJ1-1,few,CASSPGTVNTEAFF,TGCGCCAGCAGTCCCGGGACGGTGAACACTGAAGCTTTCTTT
TRBV5-1,.,TRBJ1-5,.,CASSLDSYQPQHF,TGCGCCAGCAGCTTGGACTCATATCAGCCCCAGCATTTT